Sequencing of this TCR beta chain was carried out in a study of a mutant IDH1 vaccine in newly diagnosed glioma. As for this clone: An end of the junction does not agree with germline; a read error may underlie this.

Assay used: immunoSEQ multiplex PCR; TCRdb lists only in-frame clones, some missing. The sample holds roughly 35,000 clones, roughly nine tenths seen once. Time point here: baseline, week 1 (first vaccination visit). Noted treatment: pre-vaccination baseline after standard-of-care therapy. Germline loops: CDR1 SSHAT, CDR2 FNYEAQ (reference sequence). The CDR3 is 15 amino acids. Material: PBMCs, obtained from a glioma patient treated with radiotherapy, temozolomide or both. The V call is TRBV7-7, the J call TRBJ2-7; tentatively, D is TRBD2 (5 bases). The sequence derives from a woman aged 40 to 50 with glioma. CDR3 loop: CASSFPWEPGYEQYF. The CDR3 DNA reads as TGTGCTAGCAGCTTTCCCTGGGAGCCGGGCTACGAGCAGTACTTC.